The entry below describes one T cell receptor beta chain. The data were obtained in a study of beta chain features in type 1 diabetes. Reverse transcription of all isolated RNA meant that expressed TCRB transcripts were sequenced. TCRdb's copy holds only in-frame clones and misses some; the assay was immunoSEQ multiplex PCR. The repertoire holds tens of thousands of clones, with over 50% as singletons. The CDR3 totals 15 residues. Germline lookup yields CDR1 SNHLY and CDR2 FYNNEI. Unmatched junction bases numbered 15, after V lost 4 bases and J lost 12 bases. Sequenced input: Tregs from blood. This receptor was taken from a woman between 18 and 29 years old in good health. The rearrangement joins TRBV2 to TRBJ2-1; 7 positions match TRBD2. CDR3 region: CASSAEGGRGWWQFF. DNA of the CDR3: TGTGCCAGCAGTGCGGAGGGAGGGCGTGGCTGGTGGCAGTTCTTC.